This TCR beta chain was sequenced in a study of T cell responses to AZD1222 COVID-19 vaccine (dated by TCRdb to the early 2020s). General notes on the study: TCR sequencing covered about 230 trial participants: approximately 200 given two doses of AZD1222 and approximately 25 given two doses of MenACWY control vaccine. Trial participants were enrolled by age into subgroups of 18-55, 56-69 and 70-plus years, and 148, 28 and 57 TCR-sequenced participants, respectively, were included in these subgroups. Summary of the overall study and its limitations: In the small 56-69-year group, the increase in depth fell short of significance, most likely because of low power. Because no day 14 peak-response samples were available, repertoires were characterized only after the peak T cell response. CD4 TCRs associated with the vaccine covered the entire spike protein, and the dominant responses were in regions 160-218 and 743-854. Nearly half of unique spike-specific TCRs reportedly recognized epitopes outside regions mutated in the B.1.351 and B.1.1.7 variants. Conclusions about previously exposed vaccinees are limited, since just 5 or 6 AZD1222 recipients were seropositive for SARS-CoV-2 at baseline. Participants were mostly white British, with more females than males. The authors suggested clonal diversity may have been underestimated. A significant rise in spike-specific TCR breadth and depth was observed after two AZD1222 doses relative to day 0 and relative to MenACWY recipients.

A word on this clone: No cognate antigen has been identified for it. Per-base quality was not reported, and no clone a single base away is much larger than it.

This specimen's time point label, per the study, means: baseline before first vaccination. The intended sense of this specimen's treatment or condition label: meningococcal conjugate vaccine given as trial control. Samples from vaccinated people were obtained from the UK trials COV001 and COV002, which included a single-blind randomized controlled phase 2/3 trial of AZD1222 (ChAdOx1 nCoV-19) in healthy adults. For TCRbeta chain sequencing, PBMC samples were collected from trial participants at day 0 and at day 28 after the second dose. The CDR3 regions of human TCRbeta chains were analyzed by immunosequencing. As for how the authors treated the data: Repertoire TCRs were matched against a reference library of SARS-CoV-2-specific TCRs generated with the MIRA antigen-specificity platform. Breadth was defined as the fraction of unique TCRs that were SARS-CoV-2-associated, and depth was defined as the fraction of total T cells that were SARS-CoV-2-associated. Using the MIRA data, each spike-specific TCR was assigned both to the spike region to which the TCR was reactive and to a CD4 or CD8 class. Log10-transformed breadth and depth values were compared by one-way ANOVA with Sidak's multiple comparisons tests. TCRdb provides this immuneACCESS table in a form limited to in-frame rearrangements. Some clones are lacking; in checked studies, under half of them reflect an unresolved V gene, and why the rest are absent is not known. V and J calls and clone size are given by that table; D and trimming were obtained from the DNA. The sample contains around 100,000 clones, roughly 86% of them found a single time. In total, the top ten clones hold 4% to 4.5% of the sample.

Reading the germline V gene (reference sequence) gives CDR1 MNHEY and CDR2 SMNVEV. The CDR3 holds 15 amino acids from the cysteine to the phenylalanine. Just the 45-base CDR3 DNA is kept, in frame starting at base 1. A distance of 10 bases separates the germline ends of V and J, which lose 1 base and 1 base respectively. The rearrangement joined TRBV27 to TRBJ1-1; a tentative D match to TRBD1 spans 5 bases. Material: peripheral blood, obtained on day 0 of MenACWY control vaccination. The TCR sequence derives from an adult in good health. The nucleotides read TGTGCCAGCAGTTTATGGGGGGTTTCGAACACTGAAGCTTTCTTT. Translation gives CASSLWGVSNTEAFF.